The 10 T cell receptor beta chains below all came from one sample that was sequenced in a study of regulatory T cells in long-lasting Graves disease. Time point indicated: newly diagnosed GD, antithyroid drugs for less than 3 months. PBMC-extracted RNA yielded the TCR library. CDR3 regions were amplified by Arm-PCR using iRepertoire HTBI primers to build TCR beta libraries. MiXCR was run by TCRdb on the multiplex PCR reads, yielding one entry per CDR3 protein. The repertoire consists of approximately 310,000 distinct CDR3 sequences, with 18% occurring once and the leading ten covering about 38%. The sample consisted of peripheral blood mononuclear cells (PBMCs), taken at new diagnosis, from a patient treated with antithyroid drugs. Receptors originate from a female donor with Graves disease.

The chain combines TRBV19 with TRBJ2-2, with 8 bases lining up with TRBD2. V dropped 7 bases and J dropped 0; count of bases not matched to a gene: 4. CDR3 length: 15 residues. Germline V gives CDR1 LNHDA, CDR2 SQIVND (reference sequence). In nucleotides, the CDR3 is TGTGCCAGTACCCCGACTAGCGCGAACACCGGGGAGCTGTTTTTT. The encoded protein is CASTPTSANTGELFF.

The chain couples TRBV20-1 to TRBJ1-6, with 9 bases identical to TRBD1. The CDR3 contains 14 residues. The junction had 7 bases not matched to a gene; V was cut back by 6 bases and J by 7 bases. The germline V gene encodes CDR1 DFQATT and CDR2 SNEGSKA (reference sequence). The CDR3 sequence: CSAWTGVENSPLHF. CDR3 bases: TGCAGTGCCTGGACAGGGGTTGAGAATTCACCCCTCCACTTT.

This clonotype was detected ten times or more. CDR3 protein: CASSGPQGIRAPEAFF. The CDR3 region has the DNA TGTGCCAGCAGTGGGCCCCAGGGGATAAGGGCTCCTGAAGCTTTCTTT. The J gene is TRBJ1-1, the V gene TRBV6-1, with a weak D call TRBD1 (6 bases). The V and J ends lost 4 bases and 6 bases respectively, with 21 bases between them. CDR3 size: 16 residues. CDR1 is MNHNS and CDR2 is SASEGT in the germline V gene.

As to this clonotype: A clone one base away is much larger, so this may be a read error. This chain joins TRBV6-2 or TRBV6-3 and TRBJ2-7; 8 bases map to TRBD2. The CDR3 length is 16 residues. Unmatched junction bases numbered 11, after V lost 1 base and J lost 6 bases. Germline loops: CDR1 MNHEY, CDR2 SVGEGT. DNA of the CDR3: TGTGCCAGCAGTTACTACTGCCCAGCGGGAGTTAGCGAGCAGTACTTC. It codes for CASSYYCPAGVSEQYF.

At least ten counts were recorded for this clonotype. This rearrangement joins TRBV7-8 to TRBJ2-1; D could derive from TRBD1 or TRBD2 (5 bases each). Trimming pared 11 bases from V and 10 bases from J, leaving 27 bases between. This CDR3 has 15 amino acids. Germline V gives CDR1 SGHVS, CDR2 FQNEAQ. CDR3 amino acids: CASDSSQTRRGEQFF. The CDR3 bases are TGTGCCTCCGATTCCTCACAGACGCGCCGGGGCGAGCAGTTCTTC.

This clonotype was detected only a few times. This chain connects TRBV19 to TRBJ2-7; D perhaps matches TRBD2 (6 bases). This CDR3 is built from 15 residues. Per germline, CDR1 LNHDA and CDR2 SQIVND (reference sequence). Trimming cost V 9 bases and J 6 bases, with 24 bases left between them. CDR3 amino acids: CASAKRREQPVEQYF. DNA for the CDR3: TGTGCCAGCGCTAAGAGGAGGGAACAACCTGTCGAGCAGTACTTC. Full variable domain (outside the CDR3, taken from reference TRBV19 and TRBJ2-7): DGGITQSPKYLFRKEGQNVTLSCEQNLNHDAMYWYRQDPGQGLRLIYYSQIVNDFQKGDIAEGYSVSREKKESFPLTVTSAQKNPTAFYLCASAKRREQPVEQYFGPGTRLTVT.

The J gene is TRBJ2-7, the V gene TRBV5-1, with D possibly matching TRBD1 (7 bases). The length of the CDR3 is 18 residues. Germline CDR1 is SGHRS and CDR2 is YFSETQ. The germline V and J ends were trimmed by 3 bases and 1 base, with 23 bases remaining between them. The CDR3 sequence: CASSSRGAGGFMSYEQYF. The DNA for the CDR3 is TGCGCCAGCAGCTCGAGGGGGGCAGGGGGGTTTATGTCCTACGAGCAGTACTTC. Based on the CDR3 plus reference TRBV5-1 and TRBJ2-7, the full variable domain is KAGVTQTPRYLIKTRGQQVTLSCSPISGHRSVSWYQQTPGQGLQFLFEYFSETQRNKGNFPGRFSGRQFSNSRSEMNVSTLELGDSALYLCASSSRGAGGFMSYEQYFGPGTRLTVT.

This clonotype was detected ten times or more. The chain recombines TRBV7-9 with TRBJ2-5, with a possible D match to TRBD2 (6 bases). CDR1 is SEHNR and CDR2 is FQNEAQ in the germline V gene (reference sequence). The CDR3 loop spans 15 amino acids. With 5 bases removed from V and 1 base from J, the gap between germline ends came to 14 bases. CDR3 coding DNA: TGTGCCAGCAGCCCCGGGGGTCGGGCCCAAGAGACCCAGTACTTC. Residues: CASSPGGRAQETQYF.

The rearrangement joins TRBV29-1 to TRBJ2-4; 7 bases line up with TRBD1. CDR3 length: 12 amino acids. With 6 bases clipped from V and 4 bases from J, the junction kept 3 bases outside the gene matches. Germline V lookup: CDR1 SQVTM, CDR2 ANQGSEA. The CDR3 DNA reads as TGCAGCGTGGGACAGCCTAAAAACATTCAGTACTTC. Translated, it gives CSVGQPKNIQYF.

This chain connects TRBV18 to TRBJ1-3; 10 bases fit TRBD1. This CDR3 is built from 17 residues. The ends lost 3 bases at V and 2 bases at J; junction bases unmatched: 7. The V gene's germline CDR1 is KGHSH and CDR2 LQKENI. CDR3 nucleotide sequence: TGTGCCAGCTCACCCCCGTTCGGACAGGGGGCTGGAAACACCATATATTTT. This gives the protein CASSPPFGQGAGNTIYF.